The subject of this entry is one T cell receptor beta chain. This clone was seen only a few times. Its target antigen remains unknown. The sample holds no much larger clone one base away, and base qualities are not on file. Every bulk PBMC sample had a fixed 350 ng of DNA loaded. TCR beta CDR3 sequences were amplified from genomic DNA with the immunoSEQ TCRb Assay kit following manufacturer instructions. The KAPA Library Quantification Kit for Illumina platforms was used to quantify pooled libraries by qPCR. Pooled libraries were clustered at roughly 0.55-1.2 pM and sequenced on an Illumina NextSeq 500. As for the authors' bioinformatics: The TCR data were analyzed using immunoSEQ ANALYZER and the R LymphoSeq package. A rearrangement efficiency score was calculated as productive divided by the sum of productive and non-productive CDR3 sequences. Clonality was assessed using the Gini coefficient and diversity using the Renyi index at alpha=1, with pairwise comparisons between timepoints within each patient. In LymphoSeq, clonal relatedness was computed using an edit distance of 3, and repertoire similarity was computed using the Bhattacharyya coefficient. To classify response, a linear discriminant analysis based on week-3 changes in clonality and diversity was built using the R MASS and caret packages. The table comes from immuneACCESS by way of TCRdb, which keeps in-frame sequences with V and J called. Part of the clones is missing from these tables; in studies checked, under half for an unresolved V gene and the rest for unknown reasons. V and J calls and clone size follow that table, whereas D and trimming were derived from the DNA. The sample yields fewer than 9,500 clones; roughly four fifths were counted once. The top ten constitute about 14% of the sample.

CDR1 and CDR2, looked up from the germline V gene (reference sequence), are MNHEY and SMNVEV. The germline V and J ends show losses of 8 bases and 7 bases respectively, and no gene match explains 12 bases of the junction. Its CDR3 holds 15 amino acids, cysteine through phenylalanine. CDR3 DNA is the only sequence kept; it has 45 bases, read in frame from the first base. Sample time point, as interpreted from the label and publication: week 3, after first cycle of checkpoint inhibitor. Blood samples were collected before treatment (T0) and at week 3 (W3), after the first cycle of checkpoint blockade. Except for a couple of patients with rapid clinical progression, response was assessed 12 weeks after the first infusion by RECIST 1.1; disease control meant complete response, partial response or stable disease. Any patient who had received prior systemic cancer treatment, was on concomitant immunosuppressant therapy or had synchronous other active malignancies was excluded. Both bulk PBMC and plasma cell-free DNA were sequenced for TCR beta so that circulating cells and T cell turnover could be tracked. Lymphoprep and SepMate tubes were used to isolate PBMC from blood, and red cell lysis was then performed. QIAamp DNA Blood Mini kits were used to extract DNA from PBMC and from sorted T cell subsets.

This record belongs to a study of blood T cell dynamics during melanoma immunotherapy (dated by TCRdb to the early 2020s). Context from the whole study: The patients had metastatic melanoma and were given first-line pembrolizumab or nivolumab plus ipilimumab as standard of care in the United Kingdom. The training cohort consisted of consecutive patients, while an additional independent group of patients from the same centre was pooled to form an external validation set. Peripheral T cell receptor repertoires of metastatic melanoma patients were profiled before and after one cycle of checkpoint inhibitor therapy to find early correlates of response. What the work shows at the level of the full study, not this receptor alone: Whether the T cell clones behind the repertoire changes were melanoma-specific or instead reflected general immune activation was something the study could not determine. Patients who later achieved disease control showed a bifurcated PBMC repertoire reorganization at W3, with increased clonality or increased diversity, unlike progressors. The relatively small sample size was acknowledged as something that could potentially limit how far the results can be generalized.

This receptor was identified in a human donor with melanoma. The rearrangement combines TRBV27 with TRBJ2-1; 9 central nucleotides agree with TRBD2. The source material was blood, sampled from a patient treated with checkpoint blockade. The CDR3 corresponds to CASSPGRGGGNEQFF. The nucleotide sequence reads TGTGCCAGCTCCCCAGGGCGGGGGGGTGGTAATGAGCAGTTCTTC.